A few counts support the clone carrying this TCR beta chain. In the source study's methods: Amplification of reference gene primers was used by the study to estimate nucleated cell counts. Clones were sequenced by immunoSEQ multiplex PCR, and TCRdb holds only the in-frame ones, with some missing. V, J and clone size derive from that table, while D and trimming were established from the DNA sequence. There are 150,000 to 180,000 clones in the sample; roughly 88% occur only once, and 0.63% lies in the top ten. V lost 2 bases and J lost 2; bases outside the gene matches: 5. Germline CDR1 is MNHNS and CDR2 is SASEGT. The length of the CDR3 is 15 residues. This entry is derived from a study of blood T cell repertoires in COVID-19. Seattle enrolled patients during active infection and tracked them longitudinally.

This receptor was identified in a man aged 55 to 70 with COVID-19, enrolled during active disease. The specimen sequenced was peripheral blood. The rearrangement links TRBV6-1 to TRBJ1-2; 7 bases line up with TRBD1. The chain's CDR3 is CASSERTGANYGYTF. Written as DNA, the CDR3 is TGTGCCAGCAGTGAACGAACAGGGGCGAACTATGGCTACACCTTC.